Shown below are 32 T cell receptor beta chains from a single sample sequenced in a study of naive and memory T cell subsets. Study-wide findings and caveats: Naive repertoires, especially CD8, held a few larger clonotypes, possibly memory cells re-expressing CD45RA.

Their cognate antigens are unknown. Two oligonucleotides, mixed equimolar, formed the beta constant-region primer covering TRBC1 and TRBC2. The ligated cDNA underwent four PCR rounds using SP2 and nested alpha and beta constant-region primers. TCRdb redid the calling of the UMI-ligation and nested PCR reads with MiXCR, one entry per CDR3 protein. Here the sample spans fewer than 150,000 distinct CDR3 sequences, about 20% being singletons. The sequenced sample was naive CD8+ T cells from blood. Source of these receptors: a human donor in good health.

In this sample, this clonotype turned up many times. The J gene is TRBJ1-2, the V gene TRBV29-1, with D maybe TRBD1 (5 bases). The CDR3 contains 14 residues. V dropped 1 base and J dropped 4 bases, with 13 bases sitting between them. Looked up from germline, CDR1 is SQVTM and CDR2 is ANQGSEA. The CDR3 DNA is TGCAGCGTTGAAGTACAGAGGGGCGGCTATGGCTACACCTTC. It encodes CSVEVQRGGYGYTF.

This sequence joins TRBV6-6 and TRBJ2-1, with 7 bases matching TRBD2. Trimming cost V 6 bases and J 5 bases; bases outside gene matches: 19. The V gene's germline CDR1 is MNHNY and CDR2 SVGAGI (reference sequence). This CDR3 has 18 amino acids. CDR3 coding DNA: TGTGCCAGCAGCCTCCAAAACGTCGGGGGAGGGTACAACAATGAGCAGTTCTTC. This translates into CASSLQNVGGGYNNEQFF.

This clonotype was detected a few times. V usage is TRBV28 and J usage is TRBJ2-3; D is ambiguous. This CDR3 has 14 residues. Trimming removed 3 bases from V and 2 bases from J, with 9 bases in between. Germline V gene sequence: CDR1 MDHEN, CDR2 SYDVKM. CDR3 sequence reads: CASSFLSDTDTQYF. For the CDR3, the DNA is TGTGCCAGCAGTTTTCTCAGCGACACAGATACGCAGTATTTT.

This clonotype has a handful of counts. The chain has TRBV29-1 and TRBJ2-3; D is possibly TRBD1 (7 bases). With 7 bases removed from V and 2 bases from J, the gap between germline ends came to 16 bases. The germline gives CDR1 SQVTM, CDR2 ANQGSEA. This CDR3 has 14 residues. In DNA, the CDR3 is TGCAGCGCCGAACCCAGGGGGGCCACAGATACGCAGTATTTT. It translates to CSAEPRGATDTQYF.

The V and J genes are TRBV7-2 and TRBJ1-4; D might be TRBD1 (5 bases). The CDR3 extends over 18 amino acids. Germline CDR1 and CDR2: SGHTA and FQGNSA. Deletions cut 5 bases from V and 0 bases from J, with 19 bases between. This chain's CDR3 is CASSPGFGGTATNEKLFF. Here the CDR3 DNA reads TGTGCCAGCAGCCCGGGATTTGGCGGGACCGCAACTAATGAAAAACTGTTTTTT. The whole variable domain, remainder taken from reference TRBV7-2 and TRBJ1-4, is GAGVSQSPSNKVTEKGKDVELRCDPISGHTALYWYRQSLGQGLEFLIYFQGNSAPDKSGLPSDRFSAERTGGSVSTLTIQRTQQEDSAVYLCASSPGFGGTATNEKLFFGSGTQLSVL.

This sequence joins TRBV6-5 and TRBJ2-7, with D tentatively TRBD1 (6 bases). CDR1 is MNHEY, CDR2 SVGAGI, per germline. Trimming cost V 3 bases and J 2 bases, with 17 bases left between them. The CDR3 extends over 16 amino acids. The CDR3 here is CASSYQVTGSPYEQYF. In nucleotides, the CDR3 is TGTGCCAGCAGTTATCAGGTTACAGGGTCACCCTACGAGCAGTACTTC.

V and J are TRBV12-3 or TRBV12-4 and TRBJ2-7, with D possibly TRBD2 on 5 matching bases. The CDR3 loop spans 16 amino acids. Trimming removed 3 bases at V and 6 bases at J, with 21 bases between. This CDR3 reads CASSFRLGPPDFEQYF. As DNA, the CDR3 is TGTGCCAGCAGTTTTAGACTCGGGCCGCCGGACTTCGAGCAGTACTTC.

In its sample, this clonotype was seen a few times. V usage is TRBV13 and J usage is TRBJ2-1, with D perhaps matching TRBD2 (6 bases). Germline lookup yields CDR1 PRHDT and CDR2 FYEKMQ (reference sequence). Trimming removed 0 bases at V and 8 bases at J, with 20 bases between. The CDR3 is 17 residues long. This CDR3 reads CASSLGRLYGSTDEQFF. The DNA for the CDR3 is TGTGCCAGCAGCTTAGGACGACTTTACGGGAGTACTGATGAGCAGTTCTTC.

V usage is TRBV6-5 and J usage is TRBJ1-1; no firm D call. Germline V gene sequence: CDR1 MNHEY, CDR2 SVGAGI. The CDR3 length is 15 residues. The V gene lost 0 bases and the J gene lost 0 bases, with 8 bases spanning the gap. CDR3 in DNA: TGTGCCAGCAGTTACTCGGGCAATATGAACACTGAAGCTTTCTTT. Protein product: CASSYSGNMNTEAFF.

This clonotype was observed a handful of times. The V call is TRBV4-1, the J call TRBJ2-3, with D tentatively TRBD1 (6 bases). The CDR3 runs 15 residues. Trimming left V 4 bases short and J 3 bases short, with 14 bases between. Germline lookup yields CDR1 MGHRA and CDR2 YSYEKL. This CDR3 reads CASSLNRAWTDTQYF. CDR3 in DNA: TGCGCCAGCAGCCTAAACAGGGCATGGACAGATACGCAGTATTTT.

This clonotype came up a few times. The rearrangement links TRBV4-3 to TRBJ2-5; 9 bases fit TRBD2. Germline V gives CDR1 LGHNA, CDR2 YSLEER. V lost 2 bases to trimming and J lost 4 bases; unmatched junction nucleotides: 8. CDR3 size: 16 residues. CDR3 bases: TGCGCCAGCAGCCAACTTCGACTAGCGGAAGGAGAGACCCAGTACTTC. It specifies CASSQLRLAEGETQYF.

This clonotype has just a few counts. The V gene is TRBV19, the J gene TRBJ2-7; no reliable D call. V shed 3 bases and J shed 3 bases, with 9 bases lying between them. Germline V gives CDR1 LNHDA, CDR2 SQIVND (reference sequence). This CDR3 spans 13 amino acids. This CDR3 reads CASSIQRDYEQYF. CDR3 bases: TGTGCCAGTAGTATTCAAAGGGACTACGAGCAGTACTTC.

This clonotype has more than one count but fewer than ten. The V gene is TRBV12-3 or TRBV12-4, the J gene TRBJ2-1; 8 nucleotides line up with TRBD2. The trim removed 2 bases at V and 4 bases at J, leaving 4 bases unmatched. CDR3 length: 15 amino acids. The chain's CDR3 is CASSLTSGEYNEQFF. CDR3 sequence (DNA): TGTGCCAGCAGTTTAACTAGCGGAGAATACAATGAGCAGTTCTTC.

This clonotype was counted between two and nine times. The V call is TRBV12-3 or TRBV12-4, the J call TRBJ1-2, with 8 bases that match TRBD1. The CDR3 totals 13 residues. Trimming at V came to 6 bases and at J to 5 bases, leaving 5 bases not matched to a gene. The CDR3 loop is CASSPGGAYGYTF. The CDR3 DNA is TGTGCCAGCAGCCCAGGGGGCGCATATGGCTACACCTTC.

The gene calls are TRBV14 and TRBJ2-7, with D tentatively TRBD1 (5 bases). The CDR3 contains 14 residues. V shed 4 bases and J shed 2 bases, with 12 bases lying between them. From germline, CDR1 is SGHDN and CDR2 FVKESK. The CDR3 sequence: CASSLGHLTYEQYF. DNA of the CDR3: TGTGCCAGCAGCCTTGGACACCTTACCTACGAGCAGTACTTC.

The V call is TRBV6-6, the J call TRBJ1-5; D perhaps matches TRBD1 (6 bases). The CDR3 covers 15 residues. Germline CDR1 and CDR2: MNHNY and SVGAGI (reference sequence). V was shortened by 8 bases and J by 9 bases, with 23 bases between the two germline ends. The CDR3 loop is CASEAPEGPGAPQHF. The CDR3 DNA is TGTGCCAGCGAAGCCCCGGAGGGCCCGGGGGCGCCCCAGCATTTT.

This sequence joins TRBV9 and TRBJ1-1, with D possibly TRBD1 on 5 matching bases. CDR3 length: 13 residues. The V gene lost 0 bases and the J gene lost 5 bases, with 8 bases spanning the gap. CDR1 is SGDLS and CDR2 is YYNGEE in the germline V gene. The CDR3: CASSVGGKTEAFF. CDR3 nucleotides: TGTGCCAGCAGCGTAGGGGGGAAGACTGAAGCTTTCTTT.

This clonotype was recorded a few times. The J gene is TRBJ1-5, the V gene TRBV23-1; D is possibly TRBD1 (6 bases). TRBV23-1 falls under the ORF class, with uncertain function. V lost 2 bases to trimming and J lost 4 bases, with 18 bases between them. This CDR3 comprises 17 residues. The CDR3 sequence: CASSQGRGGGENQPQHF. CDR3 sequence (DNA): TGCGCCAGCAGTCAAGGCCGCGGGGGCGGAGAGAATCAGCCCCAGCATTTT.

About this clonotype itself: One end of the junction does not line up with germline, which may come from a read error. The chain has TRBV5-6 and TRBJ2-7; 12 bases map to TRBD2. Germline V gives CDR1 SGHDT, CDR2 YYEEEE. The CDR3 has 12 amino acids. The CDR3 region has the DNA TGTGCCAGCAGTCCGGGGGGACTAGCGGGCCTCTTC. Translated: CASSPGGLAGLF.

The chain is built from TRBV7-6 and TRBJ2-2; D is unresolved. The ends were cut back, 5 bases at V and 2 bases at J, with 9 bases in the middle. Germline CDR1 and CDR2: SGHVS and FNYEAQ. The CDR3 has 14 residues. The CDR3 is CASSRRINTGELFF. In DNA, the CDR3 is TGTGCCAGCAGCCGCCGCATCAACACCGGGGAGCTGTTTTTT.

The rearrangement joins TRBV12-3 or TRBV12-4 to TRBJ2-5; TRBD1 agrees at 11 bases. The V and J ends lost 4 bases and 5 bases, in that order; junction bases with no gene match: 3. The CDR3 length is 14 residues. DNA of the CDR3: TGTGCCAGCAGTTCCGGGACAGGGGGGGAGACCCAGTACTTC. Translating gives CASSSGTGGETQYF.

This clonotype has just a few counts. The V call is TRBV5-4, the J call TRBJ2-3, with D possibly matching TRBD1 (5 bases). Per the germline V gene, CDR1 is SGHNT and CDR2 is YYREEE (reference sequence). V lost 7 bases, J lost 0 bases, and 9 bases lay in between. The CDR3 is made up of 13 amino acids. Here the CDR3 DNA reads TGTGCCAGCGGGGCAGATAGCACAGATACGCAGTATTTT. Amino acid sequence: CASGADSTDTQYF.

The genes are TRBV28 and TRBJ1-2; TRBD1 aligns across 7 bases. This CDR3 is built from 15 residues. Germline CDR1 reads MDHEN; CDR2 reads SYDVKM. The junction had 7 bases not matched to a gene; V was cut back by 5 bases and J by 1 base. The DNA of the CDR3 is TGTGCCAGCAGTCACACCGGGACAGATAACTATGGCTACACCTTC. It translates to CASSHTGTDNYGYTF.

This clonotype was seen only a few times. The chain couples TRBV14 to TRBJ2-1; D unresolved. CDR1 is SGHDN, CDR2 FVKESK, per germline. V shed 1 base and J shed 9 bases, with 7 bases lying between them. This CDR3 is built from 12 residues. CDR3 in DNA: TGTGCCAGCAGCCAAGTCCCGGGTGAGCAGTTCTTC. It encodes CASSQVPGEQFF.

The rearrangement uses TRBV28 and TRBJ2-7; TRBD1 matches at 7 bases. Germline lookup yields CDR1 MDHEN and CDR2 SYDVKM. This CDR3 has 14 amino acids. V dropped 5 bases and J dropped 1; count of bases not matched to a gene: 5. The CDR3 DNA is TGTGCCAGCAGTCTGACAGGGACGTCCTACGAGCAGTACTTC. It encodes CASSLTGTSYEQYF.

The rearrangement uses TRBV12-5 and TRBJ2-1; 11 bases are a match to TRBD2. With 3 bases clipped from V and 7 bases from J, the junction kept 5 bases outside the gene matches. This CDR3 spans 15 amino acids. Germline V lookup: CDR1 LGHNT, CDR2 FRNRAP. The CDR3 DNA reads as TGTGCTAGTGGTTTCTTTAGCGGGAGGGTTAATGAGCAGTTCTTC. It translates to CASGFFSGRVNEQFF.

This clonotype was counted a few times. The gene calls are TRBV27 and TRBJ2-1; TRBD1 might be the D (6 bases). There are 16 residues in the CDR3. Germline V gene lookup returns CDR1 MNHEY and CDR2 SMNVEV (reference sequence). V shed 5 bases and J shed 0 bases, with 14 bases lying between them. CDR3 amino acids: CASSLVQGSSYNEQFF. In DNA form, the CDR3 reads TGTGCCAGCAGTCTGGTCCAGGGGAGCTCCTACAATGAGCAGTTCTTC.

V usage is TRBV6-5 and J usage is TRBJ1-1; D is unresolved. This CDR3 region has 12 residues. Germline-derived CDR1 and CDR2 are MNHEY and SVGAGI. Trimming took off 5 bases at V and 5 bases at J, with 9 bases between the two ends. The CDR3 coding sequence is TGTGCCAGCAGTACATCGGGTACTGAAGCTTTCTTT. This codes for CASSTSGTEAFF.

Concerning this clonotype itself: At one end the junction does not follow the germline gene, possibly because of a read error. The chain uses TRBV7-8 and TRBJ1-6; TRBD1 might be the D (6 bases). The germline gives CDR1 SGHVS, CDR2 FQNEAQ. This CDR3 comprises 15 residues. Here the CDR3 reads CAGSLAGGGGSPLHF. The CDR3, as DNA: TGTGCCGGCAGCTTGGCGGGAGGGGGTGGTTCACCCCTCCACTTT.

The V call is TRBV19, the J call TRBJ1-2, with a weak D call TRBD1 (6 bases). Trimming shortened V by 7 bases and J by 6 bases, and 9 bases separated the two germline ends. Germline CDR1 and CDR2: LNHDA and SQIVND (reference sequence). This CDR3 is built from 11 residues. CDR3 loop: CASNTGHGYTF. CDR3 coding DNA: TGTGCCAGTAACACAGGGCATGGCTACACCTTC.

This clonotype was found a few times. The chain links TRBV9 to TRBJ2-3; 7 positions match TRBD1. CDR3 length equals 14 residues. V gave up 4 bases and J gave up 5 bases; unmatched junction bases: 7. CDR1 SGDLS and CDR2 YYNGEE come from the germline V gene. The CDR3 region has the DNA TGTGCCAGCAGCTCCAGCCGGGACAGAGATACGCAGTATTTT. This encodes CASSSSRDRDTQYF.

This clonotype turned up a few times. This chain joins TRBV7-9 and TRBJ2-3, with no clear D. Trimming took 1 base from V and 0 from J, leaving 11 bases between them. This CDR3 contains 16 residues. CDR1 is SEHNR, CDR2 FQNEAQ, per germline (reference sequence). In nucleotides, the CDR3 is TGTGCCAGCAGCTTAGTAGTCCAGCTGAGCACAGATACGCAGTATTTT. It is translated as CASSLVVQLSTDTQYF.